This entry features one T cell receptor beta chain sequence. The junction departs from the called germline gene at one end, perhaps through a read error. This specimen belongs to a study of control samples from healthy donors and cancer patients. Libraries were prepared by immunoSEQ multiplex PCR; TCRdb keeps only in-frame clonotypes and omits some of them. The sample holds 150,000 to 200,000 clones; approximately 96% are singletons and the top ten take approximately 1%. CDR1 is SQVTM, CDR2 ANQGSEA, per germline. This CDR3 comprises 12 residues. The J gene is TRBJ1-2, the V gene TRBV29-1; D not resolved. The sequence derives from a woman under 40 in good health. Input material: blood. The chain's CDR3 is CSVEFEGYDYTF. The CDR3, as DNA: TGCAGCGTTGAATTCGAGGGCTATGACTACACCTTC.